This T cell receptor (beta chain) was sequenced for a study of T cell changes during pregnancy in multiple sclerosis. V shed 0 bases and J 4 bases; nucleotides not matched to a gene: 3. Germline CDR1 MNHEY, CDR2 SVGAGI. This CDR3 comprises 16 residues. The assay was immunoSEQ multiplex PCR, and TCRdb's table has in-frame clones only and misses some. The sample yields 80,000 to 130,000 clones, approximately 94% seen once. The V gene is TRBV6-5, the J gene TRBJ2-1; 10 positions agree with TRBD2. This receptor was obtained from a female donor with multiple sclerosis, enrolled in a pregnancy study. The sample consisted of peripheral blood, taken before pregnancy. CDR3 DNA: TGTGCCAGCAGTTACTCGAAAGCGGGAGGGTACAATGAGCAGTTCTTC. Translated, it gives CASSYSKAGGYNEQFF.